Listed below are T cell receptor beta chains from one sample, sequenced in a study of blood T cell repertoires in COVID-19. The assay was immunoSEQ multiplex PCR, and TCRdb's table has in-frame clones only and misses some. The data show under 50,000 clones, about 88% seen once. Sequenced sample: peripheral blood. Every receptor here comes from a man aged 70 or older with active COVID-19. Each CDR3 is given with its conserved first and last residue. D genes are given only for firm matches. Expanded clones are given a class, and other clones once, few, many or no size at all.

cdr3_length	v_call	d_call	clone_size	j_call	cdr3_aa	cdr3_nt
16	TRBV4-1	TRBD1	-	TRBJ1-5	CASSQGQGPYHQPQHF	TGCGCCAGCAGCCAAGGACAGGGTCCTTACCATCAGCCCCAGCATTTT
12	TRBV21-1	-	-	TRBJ2-1	CASVTPGLRKFF	TGTGCCAGCGTGACACCGGGACTTCGGAAGTTCTTC
16	TRBV28	TRBD2	-	TRBJ2-4	CASSTGTSEFQNIQYF	TGTGCCAGCAGTACTGGGACTAGTGAGTTTCAAAACATTCAGTACTTC
15	TRBV4-2	TRBD2	-	TRBJ2-7	CASSQDSLAGDEQYF	TGTGCCAGCAGCCAAGATAGTCTAGCGGGAGACGAGCAGTACTTC
15	TRBV6-6	TRBD1	once	TRBJ1-4	CASSPGTGNNEKLFF	TGTGCCAGCAGCCCTGGGACAGGGAATAATGAAAAACTGTTTTTT
13	TRBV19	-	-	TRBJ2-7	CASSWDLTYEQYF	TGTGCCAGTAGTTGGGACTTGACCTACGAGCAGTACTTC
17	TRBV4-1	-	-	TRBJ1-3	CASSQDRGSGRGNTIYF	TGCGCCAGCAGCCAAGATCGAGGGTCTGGCCGAGGAAACACCATATATTTT
11	TRBV18	-	-	TRBJ1-1	CASGTRVSDFF	TGTGCCAGCGGCACGAGGGTGAGCGATTTCTTT
16	TRBV27	TRBD2	-	TRBJ2-2	CASSPNSGINTGELFF	TGTGCCAGCAGTCCCAATAGCGGGATTAACACCGGGGAGCTGTTTTTT
16	TRBV3-1/TRBV3-2	TRBD2	-	TRBJ2-7	CASSLSGLAGSYEQYF	TGTGCCAGCAGCCTGAGCGGACTAGCGGGCTCCTACGAGCAGTACTTC
14	TRBV6-5	-	-	TRBJ1-3	CASSYSAGGNTIYF	TGTGCCAGCAGTTACTCGGCAGGGGGAAACACCATATATTTT
17	TRBV14	-	-	TRBJ2-1	CASSQAQVLFSYNEQFF	TGTGCCAGCAGCCAGGCCCAGGTTCTTTTCTCCTACAATGAGCAGTTCTTC
13	TRBV18	-	-	TRBJ1-5	CASSPRGNQPQHF	TGTGCCAGCTCACCACGCGGAAATCAGCCCCAGCATTTT
18	TRBV4-3	-	once	TRBJ1-6	CASSQDSQGLGLDSPLHF	TGCGCCAGCAGCCAAGATTCCCAGGGACTGGGGTTGGATTCACCCCTCCACTTT
16	TRBV7-2	-	-	TRBJ2-7	CASSSRSAGNTNEQYF	TGTGCCAGCAGCTCGAGGTCGGCGGGAAATACTAACGAGCAGTACTTC
15	TRBV3-1/TRBV3-2	-	-	TRBJ2-7	CASSQDLTDPYEQYF	TGTGCCAGCAGCCAAGATTTGACAGATCCTTACGAGCAGTACTTC
15	TRBV4-1	-	-	TRBJ2-7	CASSQGLIHSYEQYF	TGCGCCAGCAGCCAAGGGCTGATACACTCCTACGAGCAGTACTTC
13	TRBV19	-	-	TRBJ2-7	CASRNLDSYEQYF	TGTGCCAGTAGGAACCTAGACAGCTACGAGCAGTACTTC
13	TRBV30	TRBD2	-	TRBJ2-5	CASIRGREETQYF	TGTGCCTCCATTCGGGGGAGGGAAGAGACCCAGTACTTC
13	TRBV6-6	-	-	TRBJ1-1	CARGAWEDTEAFF	TGTGCGCGCGGGGCATGGGAGGACACTGAAGCTTTCTTT
15	TRBV11-2	-	-	TRBJ1-4	CASSLGWTRVEKLFF	TGTGCCAGCAGCTTAGGGTGGACAAGGGTAGAAAAACTGTTTTTT
14	TRBV19	TRBD1	-	TRBJ2-3	CASSIRGRTDTQYF	TGTGCCAGTAGTATCAGGGGGCGGACAGATACGCAGTATTTT
14	TRBV9	-	-	TRBJ1-2	CASSVVPVNYGYTF	TGTGCCAGCAGCGTAGTCCCCGTTAACTATGGCTACACCTTC
13	TRBV19	-	-	TRBJ2-3	CASSPASTDTQYF	TGTGCCAGTAGCCCTGCGAGCACAGATACGCAGTATTTT
13	TRBV12-3/TRBV12-4	TRBD2	-	TRBJ2-2	CATRTSGTGELFF	TGTGCCACACGGACTAGCGGAACCGGGGAGCTGTTTTTT
11	TRBV18	-	-	TRBJ2-7	CASSATDEQYF	TGTGCCAGCTCAGCTACTGACGAGCAGTACTTC
14	TRBV19	TRBD2	-	TRBJ2-7	CASSMTSSSYEQYF	TGTGCCAGTAGTATGACTAGCAGCTCCTACGAGCAGTACTTC
18	TRBV7-9	TRBD1	-	TRBJ2-1	CASSSTLTLQGASDEQFF	TGTGCCAGCAGCTCGACCCTCACCCTCCAGGGGGCAAGCGATGAGCAGTTCTTC
13	TRBV4-3	TRBD2	-	TRBJ2-7	CASSQGTSYEQYF	TGCGCCAGCAGCCAGGGGACTAGTTACGAGCAGTACTTC
12	TRBV29-1	-	-	TRBJ2-5	CSFLGAGETQYF	TGCAGCTTTTTGGGAGCAGGAGAGACCCAGTACTTC
14	TRBV21-1	-	-	TRBJ2-7	CASSSTGGERAQYF	TGTGCCAGCAGCTCCACAGGGGGGGAAAGAGCGCAGTACTTC
15	TRBV5-6	TRBD1	-	TRBJ1-4	CASSSGTGAWEKLFF	TGTGCCAGCAGCTCGGGGACAGGGGCGTGGGAAAAACTGTTTTTT
16	TRBV11-1	-	once	TRBJ2-7	CASSPLGPHQGYEQYF	TGTGCCAGCAGCCCCCTGGGGCCCCACCAAGGCTACGAGCAGTACTTC
16	TRBV28	TRBD2	-	TRBJ2-7	CASSLPTSGIGYEQYF	TGTGCCAGCAGTTTACCCACCAGCGGGATCGGTTACGAGCAGTACTTC
14	TRBV18	-	once	TRBJ1-3	CASVLGGSGNTIYF	TGTGCCAGCGTTCTGGGAGGCTCTGGAAACACCATATATTTT
20	TRBV28	TRBD2	-	TRBJ2-4	CASSVVTIAGRTLAKNIQYF	TGTGCCAGCAGTGTTGTCACAATAGCGGGAAGGACACTAGCCAAAAACATTCAGTACTTC
13	TRBV12-3/TRBV12-4	-	-	TRBJ2-5	CASSFPPGATQYF	TGTGCCAGCAGTTTTCCCCCCGGTGCGACCCAGTACTTC
16	TRBV27	-	-	TRBJ2-1	CASNGGGSGLYNEQFF	TGTGCCAGCAATGGGGGCGGGAGCGGGCTATACAATGAGCAGTTCTTC
11	TRBV19	-	-	TRBJ2-7	CASRSSYEQYF	TGTGCCAGCAGGTCCTCCTACGAGCAGTACTTC
20	TRBV9	-	-	TRBJ2-2	CASSSPPGVPSPANTGELFF	TGTGCCAGCAGCTCACCCCCAGGGGTCCCCTCACCCGCGAACACCGGGGAGCTGTTTTTT
15	TRBV6-5	-	-	TRBJ1-1	CASSYGARVNTEAFF	TGTGCCAGCAGTTACGGGGCCAGGGTCAACACTGAAGCTTTCTTT
20	TRBV19	TRBD1	-	TRBJ1-4	CASIWGGWDRGLRRREKLFF	TGTGCCAGTATATGGGGAGGTTGGGACAGGGGATTACGCCGTCGTGAAAAACTGTTTTTT
14	TRBV2	TRBD1	-	TRBJ2-5	CASSEDRGAETQYF	TGTGCCAGCAGTGAAGACAGGGGAGCGGAGACCCAGTACTTC
14	TRBV19	-	-	TRBJ1-5	CASSIPGSNQPQHF	TGTGCCAGTAGTATACCCGGGAGTAATCAGCCCCAGCATTTT
15	TRBV18	TRBD1	-	TRBJ2-7	CASSPLPGQPYEQYF	TGTGCCAGCTCACCACTTCCGGGACAGCCTTACGAGCAGTACTTC
15	TRBV6-6	TRBD2	-	TRBJ2-3	CASSISGGGTDTQYF	TGTGCCAGCAGCATTAGCGGGGGGGGCACAGATACGCAGTATTTT
19	TRBV7-2	TRBD1	once	TRBJ2-4	CASSLEFREGGISKNIQYF	TGTGCCAGCAGCTTAGAGTTTCGTGAAGGGGGCATCTCCAAAAACATTCAGTACTTC
15	TRBV2	-	-	TRBJ2-3	CASKGTGSSTDTQYF	TGTGCCAGCAAAGGTACGGGGTCTAGCACAGATACGCAGTATTTT
15	TRBV11-1	TRBD1	-	TRBJ2-5	CASRPGTGSQETQYF	TGTGCCAGCCGTCCCGGGACAGGTTCTCAAGAGACCCAGTACTTC
15	TRBV28	TRBD1	-	TRBJ1-2	CASSPPGQGYYGYTF	TGTGCCAGCAGTCCACCGGGACAGGGTTACTATGGCTACACCTTC
14	TRBV5-4	-	-	TRBJ1-1	CASSPQGPNTEAFF	TGTGCCAGCAGCCCTCAGGGCCCGAACACTGAAGCTTTCTTT
16	TRBV9	-	-	TRBJ2-5	CASSPPGLARQETQYF	TGTGCCAGCAGCCCACCGGGCCTAGCCCGGCAAGAGACCCAGTACTTC
12	TRBV2	-	-	TRBJ2-1	CASIPVDNEQFF	TGTGCCAGCATCCCGGTCGACAATGAGCAGTTCTTC
14	TRBV12-5	-	-	TRBJ2-1	CASGDGSSYNEQFF	TGTGCTAGTGGGGACGGGAGCTCCTACAATGAGCAGTTCTTC
15	TRBV18	TRBD1	-	TRBJ1-1	CASSSNHRGNTEAFF	TGTGCCAGCTCATCCAATCACAGGGGGAACACTGAAGCTTTCTTT
17	TRBV7-6	TRBD1	-	TRBJ2-7	CASSLGGGQGASYEQYF	TGTGCCAGCAGCTTAGGAGGGGGACAGGGGGCCTCCTACGAGCAGTACTTC
14	TRBV18	TRBD1	once	TRBJ1-5	CASSLGTGDQPQHF	TGTGCCAGCTCACTCGGGACAGGGGATCAGCCCCAGCATTTT
17	TRBV18	TRBD1	-	TRBJ2-7	CASSPPRTGGRRWEQYF	TGTGCCAGCTCACCACCGAGGACAGGGGGCCGTAGGTGGGAGCAGTACTTC
12	TRBV5-1	TRBD1	-	TRBJ2-7	CASSVSGGEQYF	TGCGCCAGCAGCGTTTCAGGGGGCGAGCAGTACTTC
15	TRBV7-9	-	-	TRBJ2-1	CASSSQGTSYNEQFF	TGTGCCAGCAGCTCTCAGGGTACTTCCTACAATGAGCAGTTCTTC